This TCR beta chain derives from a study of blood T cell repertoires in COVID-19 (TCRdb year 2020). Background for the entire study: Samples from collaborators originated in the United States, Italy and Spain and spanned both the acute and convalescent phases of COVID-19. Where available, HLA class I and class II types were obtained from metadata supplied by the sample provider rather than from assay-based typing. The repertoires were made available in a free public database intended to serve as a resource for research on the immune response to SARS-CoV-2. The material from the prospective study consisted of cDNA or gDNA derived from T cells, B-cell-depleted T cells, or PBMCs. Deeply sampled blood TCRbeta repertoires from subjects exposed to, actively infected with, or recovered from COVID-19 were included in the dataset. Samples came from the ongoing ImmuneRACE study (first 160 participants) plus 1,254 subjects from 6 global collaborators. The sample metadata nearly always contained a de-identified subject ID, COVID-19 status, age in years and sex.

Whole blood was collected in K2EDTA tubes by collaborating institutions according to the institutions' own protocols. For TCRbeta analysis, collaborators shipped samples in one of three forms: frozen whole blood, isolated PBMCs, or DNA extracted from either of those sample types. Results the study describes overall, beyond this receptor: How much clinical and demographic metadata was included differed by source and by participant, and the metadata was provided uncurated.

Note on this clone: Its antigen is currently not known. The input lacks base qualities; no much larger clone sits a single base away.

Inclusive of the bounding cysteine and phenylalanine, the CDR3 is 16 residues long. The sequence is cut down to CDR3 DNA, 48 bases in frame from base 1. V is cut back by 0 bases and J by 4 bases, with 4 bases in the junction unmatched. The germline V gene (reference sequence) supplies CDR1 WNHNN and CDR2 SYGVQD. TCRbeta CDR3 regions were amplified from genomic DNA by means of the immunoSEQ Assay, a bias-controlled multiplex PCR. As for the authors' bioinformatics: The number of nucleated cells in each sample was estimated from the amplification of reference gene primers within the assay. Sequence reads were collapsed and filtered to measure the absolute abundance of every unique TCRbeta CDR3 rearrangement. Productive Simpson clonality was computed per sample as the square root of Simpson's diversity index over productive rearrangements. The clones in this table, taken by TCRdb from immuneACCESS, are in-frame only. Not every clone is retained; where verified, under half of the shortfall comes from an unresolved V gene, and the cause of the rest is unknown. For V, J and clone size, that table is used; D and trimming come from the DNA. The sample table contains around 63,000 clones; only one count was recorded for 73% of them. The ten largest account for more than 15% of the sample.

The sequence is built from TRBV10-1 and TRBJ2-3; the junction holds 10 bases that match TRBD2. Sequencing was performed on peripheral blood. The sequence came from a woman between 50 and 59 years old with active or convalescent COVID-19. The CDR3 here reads CASSESTSGRADTQYF. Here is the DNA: TGCGCCAGCAGTGAGTCGACAAGCGGGAGGGCAGATACGCAGTATTTT.